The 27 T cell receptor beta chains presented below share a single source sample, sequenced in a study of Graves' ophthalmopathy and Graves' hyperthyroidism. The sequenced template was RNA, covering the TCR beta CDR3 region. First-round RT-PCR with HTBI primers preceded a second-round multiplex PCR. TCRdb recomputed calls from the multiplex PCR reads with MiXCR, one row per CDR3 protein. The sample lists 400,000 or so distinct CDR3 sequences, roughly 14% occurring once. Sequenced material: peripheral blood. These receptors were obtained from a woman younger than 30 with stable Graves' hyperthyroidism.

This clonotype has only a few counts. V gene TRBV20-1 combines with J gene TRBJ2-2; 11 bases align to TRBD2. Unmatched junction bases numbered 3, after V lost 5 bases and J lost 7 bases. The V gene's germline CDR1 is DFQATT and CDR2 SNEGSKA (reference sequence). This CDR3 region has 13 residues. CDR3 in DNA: TGCAGTGCTCCGGGACTAGCGGACGGGGAGCTGTTTTTT. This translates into CSAPGLADGELFF.

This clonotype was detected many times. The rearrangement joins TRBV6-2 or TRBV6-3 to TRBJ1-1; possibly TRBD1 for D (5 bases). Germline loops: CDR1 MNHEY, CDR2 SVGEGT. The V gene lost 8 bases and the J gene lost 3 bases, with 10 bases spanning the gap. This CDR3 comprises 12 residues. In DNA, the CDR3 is TGTGCCAGCCGACAGAGGGACACTGAAGCTTTCTTT. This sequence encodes CASRQRDTEAFF.

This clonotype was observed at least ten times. The CDR3 protein is CASSISFGRGPRNQPQHF. CDR3 nucleotides: TGTGCCAGTAGTATCTCCTTTGGGAGGGGGCCCCGCAATCAGCCCCAGCATTTT. This chain connects TRBV19 to TRBJ1-5; 7 bases line up with TRBD1. The germline CDR1 and CDR2 sequences are LNHDA and SQIVND (reference sequence). J lost 2 bases, V lost 3 bases, and 13 bases had no gene match. This CDR3 has 18 amino acids.

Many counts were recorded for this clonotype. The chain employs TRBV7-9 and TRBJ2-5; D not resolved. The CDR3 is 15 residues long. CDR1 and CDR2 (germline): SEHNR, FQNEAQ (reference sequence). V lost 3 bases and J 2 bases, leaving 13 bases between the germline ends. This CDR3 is CASSFGLSEQETQYF. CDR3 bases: TGTGCCAGCAGCTTCGGGCTGAGTGAGCAAGAGACCCAGTACTTC.

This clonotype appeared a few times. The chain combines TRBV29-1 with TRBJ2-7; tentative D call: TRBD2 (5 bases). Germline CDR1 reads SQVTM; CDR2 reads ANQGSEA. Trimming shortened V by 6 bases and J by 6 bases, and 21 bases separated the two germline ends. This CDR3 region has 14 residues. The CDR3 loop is CSVTKAGPELEQYF. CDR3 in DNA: TGCAGCGTGACCAAGGCGGGTCCGGAACTCGAGCAGTACTTC.

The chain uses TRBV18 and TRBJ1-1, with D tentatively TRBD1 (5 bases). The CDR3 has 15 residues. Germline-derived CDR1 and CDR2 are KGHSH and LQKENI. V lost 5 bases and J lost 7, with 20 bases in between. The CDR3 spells CASSTSGREMGEAFF. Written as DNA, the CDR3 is TGTGCCAGCTCAACTTCGGGACGGGAGATGGGTGAAGCTTTCTTT.

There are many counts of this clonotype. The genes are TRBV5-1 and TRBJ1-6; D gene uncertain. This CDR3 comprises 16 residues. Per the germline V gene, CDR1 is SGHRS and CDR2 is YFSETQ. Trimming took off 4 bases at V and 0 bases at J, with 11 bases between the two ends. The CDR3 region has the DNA TGCGCCAGCAGCCCCCTCGAGAGCTCCTATAATTCACCCCTCCACTTT. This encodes CASSPLESSYNSPLHF. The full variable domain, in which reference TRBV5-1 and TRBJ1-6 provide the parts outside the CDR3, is KAGVTQTPRYLIKTRGQQVTLSCSPISGHRSVSWYQQTPGQGLQFLFEYFSETQRNKGNFPGRFSGRQFSNSRSEMNVSTLELGDSALYLCASSPLESSYNSPLHFGNGTRLTVT.

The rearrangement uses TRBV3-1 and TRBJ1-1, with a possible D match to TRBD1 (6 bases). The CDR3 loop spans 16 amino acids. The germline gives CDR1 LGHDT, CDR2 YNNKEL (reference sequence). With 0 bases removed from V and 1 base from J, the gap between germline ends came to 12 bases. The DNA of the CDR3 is TGTGCCAGCAGCCAAGAATACGCCAGGGGGAACACTGAAGCTTTCTTT. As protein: CASSQEYARGNTEAFF.

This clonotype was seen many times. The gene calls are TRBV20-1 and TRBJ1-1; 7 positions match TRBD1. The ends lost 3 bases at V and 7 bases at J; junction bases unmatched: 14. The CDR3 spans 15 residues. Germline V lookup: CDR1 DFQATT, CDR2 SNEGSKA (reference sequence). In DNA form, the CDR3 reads TGCAGTGCTAGTAACCGACAGGGTCGTCGCGGTGAAGCTTTCTTT. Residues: CSASNRQGRRGEAFF.

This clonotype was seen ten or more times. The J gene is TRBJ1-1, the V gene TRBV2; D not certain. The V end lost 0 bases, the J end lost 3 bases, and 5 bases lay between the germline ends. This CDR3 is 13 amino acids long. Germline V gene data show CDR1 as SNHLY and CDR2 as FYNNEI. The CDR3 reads CASSEARDTEAFF. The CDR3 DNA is TGTGCCAGCAGTGAAGCACGGGACACTGAAGCTTTCTTT.

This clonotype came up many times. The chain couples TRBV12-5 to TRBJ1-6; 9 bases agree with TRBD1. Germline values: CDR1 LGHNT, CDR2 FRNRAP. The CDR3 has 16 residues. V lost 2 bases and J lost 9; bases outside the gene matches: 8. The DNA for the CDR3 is TGTGCTAGTGGTTTGCCTCCCGGGGGACAGGGTTCACCCCTCCACTTT. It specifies CASGLPPGGQGSPLHF.

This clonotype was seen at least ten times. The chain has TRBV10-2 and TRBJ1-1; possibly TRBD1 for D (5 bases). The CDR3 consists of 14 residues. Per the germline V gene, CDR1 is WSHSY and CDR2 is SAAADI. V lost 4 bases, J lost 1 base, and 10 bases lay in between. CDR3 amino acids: CASSAPGENTEAFF. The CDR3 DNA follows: TGCGCCAGCAGTGCACCGGGGGAGAACACTGAAGCTTTCTTT.

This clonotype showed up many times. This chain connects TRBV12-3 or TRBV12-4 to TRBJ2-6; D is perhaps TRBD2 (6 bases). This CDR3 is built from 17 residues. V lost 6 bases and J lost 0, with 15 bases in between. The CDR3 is CASRSGRTTSGANVLTF. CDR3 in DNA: TGTGCCAGCAGGTCGGGACGGACTACCTCTGGGGCCAACGTCCTGACTTTC.

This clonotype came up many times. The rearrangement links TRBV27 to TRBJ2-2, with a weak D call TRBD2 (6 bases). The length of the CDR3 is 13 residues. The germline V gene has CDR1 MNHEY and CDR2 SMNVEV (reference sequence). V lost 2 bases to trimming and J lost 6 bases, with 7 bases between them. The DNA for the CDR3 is TGTGCCAGCAGTTTAAGCGGGTCCGGGGAGCTGTTTTTT. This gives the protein CASSLSGSGELFF.

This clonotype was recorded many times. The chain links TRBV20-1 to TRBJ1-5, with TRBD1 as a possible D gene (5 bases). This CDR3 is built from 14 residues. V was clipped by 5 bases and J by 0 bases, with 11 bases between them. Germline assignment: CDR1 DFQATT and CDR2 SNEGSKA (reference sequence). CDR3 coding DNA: TGCAGTGCTGCCGACAGATCTAGCAATCAGCCCCAGCATTTT. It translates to CSAADRSSNQPQHF.

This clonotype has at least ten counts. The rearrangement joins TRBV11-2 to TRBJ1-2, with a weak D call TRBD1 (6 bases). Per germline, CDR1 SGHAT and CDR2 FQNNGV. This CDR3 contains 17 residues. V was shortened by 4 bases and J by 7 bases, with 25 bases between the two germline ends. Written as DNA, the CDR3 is TGTGCCAGCAGCTATCGGGGATCAGGGGCCGGGTCCACTGGCTACACCTTC. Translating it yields CASSYRGSGAGSTGYTF. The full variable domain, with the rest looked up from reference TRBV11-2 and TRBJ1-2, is EAGVAQSPRYKIIEKRQSVAFWCNPISGHATLYWYQQILGQGPKLLIQFQNNGVVDDSQLPKDRFSAERLKGVDSTLKIQPAKLEDSAVYLCASSYRGSGAGSTGYTFGSGTRLTVV.

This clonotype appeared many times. The CDR3 region has the DNA TGTGCCAGCAGGTACGGACAGTACCAAGAGACCCAGTACTTC. This codes for CASRYGQYQETQYF. The chain employs TRBV2 and TRBJ2-5; a possible D gene is TRBD1 (6 bases). There are 14 residues in the CDR3. Germline V CDR1 and CDR2: SNHLY, FYNNEI. V shed 6 bases and J shed 0 bases, with 11 bases lying between them.

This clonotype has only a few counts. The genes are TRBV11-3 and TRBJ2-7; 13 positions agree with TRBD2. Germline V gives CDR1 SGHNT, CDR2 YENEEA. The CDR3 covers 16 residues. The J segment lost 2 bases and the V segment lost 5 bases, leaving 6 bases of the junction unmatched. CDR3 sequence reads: CASSGGTSGETYEQYF. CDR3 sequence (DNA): TGTGCCAGCAGCGGAGGGACTAGCGGGGAGACCTACGAGCAGTACTTC.

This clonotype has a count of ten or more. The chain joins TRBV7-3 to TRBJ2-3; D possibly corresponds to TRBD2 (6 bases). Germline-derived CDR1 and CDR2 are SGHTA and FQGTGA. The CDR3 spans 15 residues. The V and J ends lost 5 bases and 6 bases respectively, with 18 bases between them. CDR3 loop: CASSPSTRVSDTQYF. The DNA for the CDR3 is TGTGCCAGCAGCCCTTCGACTAGAGTGTCTGATACGCAGTATTTT.

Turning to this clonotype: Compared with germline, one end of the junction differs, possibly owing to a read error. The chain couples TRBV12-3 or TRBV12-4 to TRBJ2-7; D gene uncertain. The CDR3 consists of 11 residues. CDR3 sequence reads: CAISLSDEQYF. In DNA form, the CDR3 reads TGTGCCATCAGTTTATCGGACGAGCAGTACTTC.

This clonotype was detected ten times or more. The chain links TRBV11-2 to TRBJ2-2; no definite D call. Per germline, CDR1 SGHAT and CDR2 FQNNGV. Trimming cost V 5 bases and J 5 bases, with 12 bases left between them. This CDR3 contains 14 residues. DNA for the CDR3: TGTGCCAGCAGCACCAGCGCGAGGACCGGGGAGCTGTTTTTT. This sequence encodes CASSTSARTGELFF.

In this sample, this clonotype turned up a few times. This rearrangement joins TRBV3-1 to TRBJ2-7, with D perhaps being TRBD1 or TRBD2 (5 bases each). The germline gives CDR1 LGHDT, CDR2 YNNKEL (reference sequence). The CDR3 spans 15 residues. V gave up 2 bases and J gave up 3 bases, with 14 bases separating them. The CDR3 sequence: CASSQPLGTLYEQYF. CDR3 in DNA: TGTGCCAGCAGCCAACCTCTGGGGACCCTCTACGAGCAGTACTTC.

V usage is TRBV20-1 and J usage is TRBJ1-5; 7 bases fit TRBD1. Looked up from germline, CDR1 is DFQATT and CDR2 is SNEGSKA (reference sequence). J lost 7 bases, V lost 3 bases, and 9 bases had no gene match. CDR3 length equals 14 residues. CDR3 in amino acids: CSASYYRGKQPQHF. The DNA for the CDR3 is TGCAGTGCTAGTTACTACAGGGGAAAACAGCCCCAGCATTTT.

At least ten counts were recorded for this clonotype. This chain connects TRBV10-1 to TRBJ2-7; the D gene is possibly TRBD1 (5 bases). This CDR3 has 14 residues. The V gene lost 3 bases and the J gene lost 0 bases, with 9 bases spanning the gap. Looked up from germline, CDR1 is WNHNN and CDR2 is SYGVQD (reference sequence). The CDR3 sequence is CASSEGAFSYEQYF. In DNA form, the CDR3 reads TGCGCCAGCAGTGAAGGGGCCTTCTCCTACGAGCAGTACTTC.

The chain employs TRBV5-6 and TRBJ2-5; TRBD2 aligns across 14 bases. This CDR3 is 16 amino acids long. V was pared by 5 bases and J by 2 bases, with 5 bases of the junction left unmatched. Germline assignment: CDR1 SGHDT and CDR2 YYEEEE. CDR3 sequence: CASSWGTSGGQETQYF. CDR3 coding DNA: TGTGCCAGCAGTTGGGGGACTAGCGGGGGACAAGAGACCCAGTACTTC. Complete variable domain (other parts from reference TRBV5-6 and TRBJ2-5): DAGVTQSPTHLIKTRGQQVTLRCSPKSGHDTVSWYQQALGQGPQFIFQYYEEEERQRGNFPDRFSGHQFPNYSSELNVNALLLGDSALYLCASSWGTSGGQETQYFGPGTRLLVL.

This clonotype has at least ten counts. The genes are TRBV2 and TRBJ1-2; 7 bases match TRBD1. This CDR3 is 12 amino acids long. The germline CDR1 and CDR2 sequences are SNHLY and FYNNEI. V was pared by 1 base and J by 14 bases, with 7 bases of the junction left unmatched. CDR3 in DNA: TGTGCCAGCAGTGAAGTTGGGACAGCGCGAACCTTC. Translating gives CASSEVGTARTF.

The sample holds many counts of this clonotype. For the CDR3, the DNA is TGTGCCAGCAGTTTGGGGGGAGGCGGCTACACCTTC. It specifies CASSLGGGGYTF. The chain combines TRBV7-9 with TRBJ1-2, with D possibly being TRBD1 (5 bases). This CDR3 is 12 amino acids long. Trimming took 6 bases from V and 8 from J, leaving 13 bases between them. Germline CDR1 is SEHNR and CDR2 is FQNEAQ (reference sequence).